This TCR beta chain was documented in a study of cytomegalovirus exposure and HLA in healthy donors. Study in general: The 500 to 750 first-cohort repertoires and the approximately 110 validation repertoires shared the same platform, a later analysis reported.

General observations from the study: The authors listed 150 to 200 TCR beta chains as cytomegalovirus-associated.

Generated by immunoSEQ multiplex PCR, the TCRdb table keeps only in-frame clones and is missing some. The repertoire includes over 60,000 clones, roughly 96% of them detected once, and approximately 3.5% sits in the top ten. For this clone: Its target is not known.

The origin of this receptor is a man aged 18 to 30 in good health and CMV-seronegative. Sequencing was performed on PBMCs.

As DNA, the CDR3 is TGTGCCACCCAGACCAGGGAAAACACTGAAGCTTTCTTT. Protein sequence: CATQTRENTEAFF. V and J are TRBV5-4 and TRBJ1-1; D possibly corresponds to TRBD1 (5 bases). Germline CDR1 SGHNT, CDR2 YYREEE (reference sequence). V shed 9 bases and J shed 2 bases, with 14 bases lying between them. CDR3 length equals 13 residues.